These 20 T cell receptor beta chains share one sample of origin, sequenced in a study of multiple sclerosis patients with progressive multifocal leukoencephalopathy. TCRdb's copy holds only in-frame clones and misses some; the assay was immunoSEQ multiplex PCR. The table lists fewer than 35,000 clones, more than 75% of them singletons, with around 2.9% in the top ten. This sample's time point: time of PML onset. The starting material was PBMCs, obtained from a patient treated with natalizumab. Receptors were obtained from a human donor with progressive multifocal leukoencephalopathy.

The chain employs TRBV7-2 and TRBJ2-3; D remains unclear. The CDR3 runs 13 residues. CDR1 and CDR2 from the germline V gene are SGHTA and FQGNSA. V lost 0 bases, J lost 2 bases, and 3 bases lay in between. The CDR3 DNA follows: TGTGCCAGCAGCTTAGCGATCACAGATACGCAGTATTTT. This gives the protein CASSLAITDTQYF.

This rearrangement joins TRBV27 to TRBJ2-5; 8 bases fit TRBD1. Germline V lookup: CDR1 MNHEY, CDR2 SMNVEV (reference sequence). The CDR3 covers 14 residues. V lost 5 bases and J lost 5; bases outside the gene matches: 7. This chain's CDR3 is CASSRQGAWETQYF. In DNA form, the CDR3 reads TGTGCCAGCAGTCGCCAGGGGGCGTGGGAGACCCAGTACTTC.

This chain links TRBV18 with TRBJ1-2, with a tentative D call TRBD1 (5 bases). Germline assignment: CDR1 KGHSH and CDR2 LQKENI. This CDR3 region has 15 residues. V was clipped by 3 bases and J by 4 bases, with 15 bases between them. CDR3 bases: TGTGCCAGCTCACCCCCGGGCCTCGGGGGCTATGGCTACACCTTC. Translation: CASSPPGLGGYGYTF.

The genes are TRBV18 and TRBJ2-1; D not certain. The ends were cut back, 3 bases at V and 4 bases at J, with 7 bases in the middle. Germline V lookup: CDR1 KGHSH, CDR2 LQKENI. The CDR3 covers 13 residues. In nucleotides, the CDR3 is TGTGCCAGCTCACCTTCGGTATACAATGAGCAGTTCTTC. This gives the protein CASSPSVYNEQFF.

V usage is TRBV7-9 and J usage is TRBJ2-1; 11 bases line up with TRBD1. CDR1 and CDR2 (germline): SEHNR, FQNEAQ (reference sequence). With V trimmed by 0 bases and J by 8 bases, 3 bases remained unmatched. The CDR3 spans 15 residues. This chain's CDR3 is CASSLADRGLDEQFF. Written as DNA, the CDR3 is TGTGCCAGCAGCTTAGCGGACAGGGGGCTCGATGAGCAGTTCTTC.

The rearrangement uses TRBV19 and TRBJ1-5; D might be TRBD1 (5 bases). V shed 2 bases and J shed 1 base, with 6 bases lying between them. CDR3 length: 14 amino acids. Germline CDR1 is LNHDA and CDR2 is SQIVND (reference sequence). The DNA for the CDR3 is TGTGCCAGTAGTATATGGGGGAGCAATCAGCCCCAGCATTTT. It is translated as CASSIWGSNQPQHF.

V is TRBV28 and J is TRBJ2-5; TRBD2 might be the D (6 bases). The CDR3 loop spans 14 amino acids. Germline values: CDR1 MDHEN, CDR2 SYDVKM. Trimming took 3 bases from V and 4 from J, leaving 12 bases between them. The CDR3 nucleotides read TGTGCCAGCAGTTTGATGGGGACTGCAGAGACCCAGTACTTC. Its protein is CASSLMGTAETQYF.

In its sample, this clone was seen a few times. The rearrangement links TRBV10-3 to TRBJ1-5; a weak D match, TRBD1 (6 bases). The germline CDR1 and CDR2 sequences are ENHRY and SYGVKD. This CDR3 comprises 13 residues. Trimming stripped 6 bases from V and 6 bases from J, with 12 bases between. CDR3 bases: TGTGCCATCAGGGCAGGGGAAGGTCAGCCCCAGCATTTT. It is translated as CAIRAGEGQPQHF.

This clone was counted a single time. Other DNA sequences from this sample encode an identical CDR3 as well. V is TRBV12-5 and J is TRBJ1-2, with D tentatively TRBD1 (6 bases). Per the germline V gene, CDR1 is LGHNT and CDR2 is FRNRAP. V was pared by 5 bases and J by 4 bases, with 8 bases between. This CDR3 has 12 residues. In DNA, the CDR3 is TGTGCTAGTGGTCCGGACAGCTATGGCTACACCTTC. The encoded protein is CASGPDSYGYTF.

This chain uses TRBV11-2 with TRBJ2-2, with TRBD2 matching 16 bases. The CDR3 loop spans 18 amino acids. Germline CDR1 SGHAT, CDR2 FQNNGV. With V trimmed by 4 bases and J by 6 bases, 8 bases remained unmatched. CDR3 bases: TGTGCCAGCAGCTCGGGACTAGCGGGAGGGCTTAGAGCCGGGGAGCTGTTTTTT. Translated: CASSSGLAGGLRAGELFF.

The J gene is TRBJ2-1, the V gene TRBV6-5; unclear D gene. The CDR3 has 12 residues. The V gene lost 6 bases and the J gene lost 6 bases, with 9 bases spanning the gap. CDR1 is MNHEY and CDR2 is SVGAGI in the germline V gene. This CDR3 is CASSPEGNEQFF. The CDR3 DNA follows: TGTGCCAGCAGCCCAGAAGGCAATGAGCAGTTCTTC.

The rearrangement uses TRBV5-1 and TRBJ1-3; D is uncertain. Trimming shortened V by 0 bases and J by 3 bases, and 13 bases separated the two germline ends. The CDR3 spans 16 residues. Germline V gene data show CDR1 as SGHRS and CDR2 as YFSETQ. The DNA of the CDR3 is TGCGCCAGCAGCTTGGCCGAAGGGAGGGTTGGAAACACCATATATTTT. It translates to CASSLAEGRVGNTIYF.

J is TRBJ2-7 and V is TRBV4-3; possibly TRBD2 for D (6 bases). Germline CDR1 LGHNA, CDR2 YSLEER. The CDR3 runs 16 residues. V was trimmed by 0 bases and J by 4 bases, leaving 16 bases between them. The CDR3 here is CASSQEEGSGRYEQYF. In DNA, the CDR3 is TGCGCCAGCAGCCAAGAAGAAGGTAGCGGCCGTTACGAGCAGTACTTC.

The chain carries TRBV11-2 and TRBJ1-5; possible D gene TRBD1, 6 bases. Germline CDR1 reads SGHAT; CDR2 reads FQNNGV. The V and J ends lost 3 bases and 6 bases respectively, with 12 bases between them. This CDR3 spans 14 amino acids. CDR3 sequence reads: CASSFAGGVQPQHF. Here the CDR3 DNA reads TGTGCCAGCAGCTTTGCGGGGGGCGTTCAGCCCCAGCATTTT.

The rearrangement uses TRBV6-1 and TRBJ1-6; D is undetermined. The CDR3 runs to 11 residues. V was clipped by 3 bases and J by 8 bases, with 2 bases between them. Per germline, CDR1 MNHNS and CDR2 SASEGT. In DNA, the CDR3 is TGTGCCAGCAGTGATGATTCACCCCTCCACTTT. The encoded protein is CASSDDSPLHF.

V gene TRBV19 combines with J gene TRBJ2-1, with D uncertain. The germline CDR1 and CDR2 sequences are LNHDA and SQIVND (reference sequence). The CDR3 contains 16 residues. V lost 4 bases, J lost 1 base, and 14 bases lay in between. CDR3 DNA: TGTGCCAGTAGTACCCGACTGTCTACGTCCTACAATGAGCAGTTCTTC. It codes for CASSTRLSTSYNEQFF. Supplemented by reference TRBV19 and TRBJ2-1, the full variable domain reads DGGITQSPKYLFRKEGQNVTLSCEQNLNHDAMYWYRQDPGQGLRLIYYSQIVNDFQKGDIAEGYSVSREKKESFPLTVTSAQKNPTAFYLCASSTRLSTSYNEQFFGPGTRLTVL.

The chain recombines TRBV5-1 with TRBJ1-3, with D perhaps matching TRBD1 (6 bases). CDR3 length equals 15 residues. Per the germline V gene, CDR1 is SGHRS and CDR2 is YFSETQ. The V end lost 2 bases, the J end lost 7 bases, and 16 bases lay between the germline ends. CDR3 DNA: TGCGCCAGCAGCTTCGGACAGAATCAACGCAACACCATATATTTT. This sequence encodes CASSFGQNQRNTIYF.

This chain links TRBV11-3 with TRBJ2-2, with D perhaps matching TRBD1 (6 bases). V lost 1 base and J lost 8, with 11 bases in between. Germline V gene lookup returns CDR1 SGHNT and CDR2 YENEEA. The CDR3 is made up of 14 amino acids. The CDR3: CASSLGTDRGELFF. CDR3 bases: TGTGCCAGCAGCTTAGGGACAGATCGAGGGGAGCTGTTTTTT. Using reference TRBV11-3 and TRBJ2-2 for the parts outside the CDR3, the full variable domain is EAGVVQSPRYKIIEKKQPVAFWCNPISGHNTLYWYLQNLGQGPELLIRYENEEAVDDSQLPKDRFSAERLKGVDSTLKIQPAELGDSAVYLCASSLGTDRGELFFGEGSRLTVL.

The V call is TRBV29-1, the J call TRBJ2-7, with TRBD1 matching 9 bases. The V segment lost 6 bases and the J segment 3 bases; nucleotides outside the gene matches: 12. The CDR3 has 15 residues. Germline lookup yields CDR1 SQVTM and CDR2 ANQGSEA. CDR3 nucleotides: TGCAGCGTGGCTCGGGGACAGGGAATAAACTACGAGCAGTACTTC. Residues: CSVARGQGINYEQYF.

V gene TRBV19 combines with J gene TRBJ1-1; D is ambiguous. This CDR3 comprises 14 residues. Germline V lookup: CDR1 LNHDA, CDR2 SQIVND (reference sequence). V gave up 7 bases and J gave up 0 bases, with 12 bases separating them. Here the CDR3 DNA reads TGTGCCAGTACCAGGACTAACCTGAACACTGAAGCTTTCTTT. Translation gives CASTRTNLNTEAFF.